The clone carrying this TCR beta chain has more than one count but fewer than ten. Its antigen is undetermined. This sample was included in a study of cytomegalovirus exposure and HLA in healthy donors. About the research overall: An early data release held around 80 million unique TCRs from HLA-typed donors. General study findings and limits: A prior analysis recorded that most TCR beta V segments were productive about 87% or about 30% of the time.

Vbeta (60) and Jbeta (13) primers were used in the PCR. Assay: immunoSEQ multiplex PCR; the TCRdb copy retains only in-frame clones and omits some. This table holds some 79,000 clones, 78% found once. CDR1 and CDR2 (germline): SGDLS, YYNGEE. CDR3 length equals 17 residues. V lost 0 bases, J lost 5 bases, and 18 bases lay in between. This chain uses TRBV9 with TRBJ1-3, with D unresolved. This TCR was recovered from a male donor in good health and CMV-seropositive. Sequencing input: PBMCs. The CDR3 DNA reads as TGTGCCAGCAGCGTAGCTGAGGGAAGGCTTGACCGAAACACCATATATTTT. Its translation is CASSVAEGRLDRNTIYF.